The clone carrying this TCR beta chain appeared a few times. Its antigen is not identified. Amplified TCR beta CDR3 regions derived from RNA transcripts. The HTBI primer set drove a first-round RT-PCR of the TCR CDR3. MiXCR, applied by TCRdb to the multiplex PCR reads, yields one record per CDR3 protein. The repertoire consists of roughly 380,000 distinct CDR3 sequences, with approximately 15% occurring once and the leading ten covering less than 25%. The data belong to a study of T cells in Graves' hyperthyroidism and ophthalmopathy. Study-wide points: Blood also contained most expanded thyroid clonotypes above 0.001.

The CDR3 runs to 16 residues. Germline trimming cut 0 bases from V and 2 bases from J; bases unmatched to any gene: 3. CDR1 and CDR2 (germline): SGHAT, FQNNGV. Diagnoses were established using clinical symptoms, serum thyroxine and TRAb, thyroid ultrasound and orbital computed tomography. The receptor comes from a man aged 25 to 40 with Graves' hyperthyroidism that later progressed to Graves' ophthalmopathy. This chain joins TRBV11-2 and TRBJ1-3, with TRBD1 matching over 8 bases. The sample taken for sequencing was blood. This chain's CDR3 is CASSLDGQGTGNTIYF. CDR3 sequence (DNA): TGTGCCAGCAGCTTAGATGGACAGGGAACTGGAAACACCATATATTTT. Filled out from reference TRBV11-2 and TRBJ1-3, the complete variable domain reads EAGVAQSPRYKIIEKRQSVAFWCNPISGHATLYWYQQILGQGPKLLIQFQNNGVVDDSQLPKDRFSAERLKGVDSTLKIQPAKLEDSAVYLCASSLDGQGTGNTIYFGEGSWLTVV.